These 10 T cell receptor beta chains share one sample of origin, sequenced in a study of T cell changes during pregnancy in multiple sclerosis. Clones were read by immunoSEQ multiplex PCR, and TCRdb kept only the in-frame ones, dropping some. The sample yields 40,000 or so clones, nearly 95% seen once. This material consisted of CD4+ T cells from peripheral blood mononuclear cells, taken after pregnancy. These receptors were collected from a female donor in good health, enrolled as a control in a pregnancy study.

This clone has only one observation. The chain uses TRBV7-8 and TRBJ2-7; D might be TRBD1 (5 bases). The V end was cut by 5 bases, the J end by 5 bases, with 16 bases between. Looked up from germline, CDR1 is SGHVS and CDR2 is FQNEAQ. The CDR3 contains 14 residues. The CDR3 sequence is CASSPTSDSHEQYF. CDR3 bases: TGTGCCAGCAGCCCAACTTCCGACAGCCACGAGCAGTACTTC. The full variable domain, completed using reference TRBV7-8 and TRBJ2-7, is GAGVSQSPRYKVAKRGQDVALRCDPISGHVSLFWYQQALGQGPEFLTYFQNEAQLDKSGLPSDRFFAERPEGSVSTLKIQRTQQEDSAVYLCASSPTSDSHEQYFGPGTRLTVT.

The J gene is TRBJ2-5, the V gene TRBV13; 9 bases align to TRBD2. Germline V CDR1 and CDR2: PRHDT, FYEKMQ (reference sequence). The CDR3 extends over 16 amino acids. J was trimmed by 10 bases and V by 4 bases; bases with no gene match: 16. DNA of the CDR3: TGTGCCAGCAGCTCTAGGCGGGGGGGACACTATAGCCACCAGTACTTC. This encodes CASSSRRGGHYSHQYF.

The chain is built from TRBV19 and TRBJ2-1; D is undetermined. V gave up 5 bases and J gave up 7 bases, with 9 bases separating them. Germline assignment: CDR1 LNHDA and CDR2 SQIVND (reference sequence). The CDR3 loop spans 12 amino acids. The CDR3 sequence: CASSPNSNEQFF. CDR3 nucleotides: TGTGCCAGTAGTCCTAATAGTAATGAGCAGTTCTTC. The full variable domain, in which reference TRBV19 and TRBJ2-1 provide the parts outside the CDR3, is DGGITQSPKYLFRKEGQNVTLSCEQNLNHDAMYWYRQDPGQGLRLIYYSQIVNDFQKGDIAEGYSVSREKKESFPLTVTSAQKNPTAFYLCASSPNSNEQFFGPGTRLTVL.

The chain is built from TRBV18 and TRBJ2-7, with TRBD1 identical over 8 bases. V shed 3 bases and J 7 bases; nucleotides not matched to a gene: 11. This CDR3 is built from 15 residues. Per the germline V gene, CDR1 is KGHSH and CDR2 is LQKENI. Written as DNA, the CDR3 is TGTGCCAGCTCACCCAACAGGGGGTCAGTACTAGAGCAGTACTTC. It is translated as CASSPNRGSVLEQYF.

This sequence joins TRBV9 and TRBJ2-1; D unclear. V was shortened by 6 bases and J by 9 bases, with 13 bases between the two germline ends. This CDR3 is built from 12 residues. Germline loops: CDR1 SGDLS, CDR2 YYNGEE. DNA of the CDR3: TGTGCCAGCAAACCCTCTAGTGGTGAGCAGTTCTTC. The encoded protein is CASKPSSGEQFF. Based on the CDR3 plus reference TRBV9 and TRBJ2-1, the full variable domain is DSGVTQTPKHLITATGQRVTLRCSPRSGDLSVYWYQQSLDQGLQFLIQYYNGEERAKGNILERFSAQQFPDLHSELNLSSLELGDSALYFCASKPSSGEQFFGPGTRLTVL.

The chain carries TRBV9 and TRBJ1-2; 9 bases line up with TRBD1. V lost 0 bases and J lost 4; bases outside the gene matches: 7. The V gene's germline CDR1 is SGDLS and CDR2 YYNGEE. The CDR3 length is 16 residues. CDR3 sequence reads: CASSVEGRDRVYGYTF. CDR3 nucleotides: TGTGCCAGCAGCGTAGAGGGAAGGGACAGGGTCTATGGCTACACCTTC. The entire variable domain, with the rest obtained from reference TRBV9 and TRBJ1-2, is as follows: DSGVTQTPKHLITATGQRVTLRCSPRSGDLSVYWYQQSLDQGLQFLIQYYNGEERAKGNILERFSAQQFPDLHSELNLSSLELGDSALYFCASSVEGRDRVYGYTFGSGTRLTVV.

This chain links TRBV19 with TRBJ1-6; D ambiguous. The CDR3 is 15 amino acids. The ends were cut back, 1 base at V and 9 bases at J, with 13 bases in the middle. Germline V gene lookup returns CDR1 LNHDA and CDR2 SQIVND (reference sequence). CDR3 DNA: TGTGCCAGTAGTATAGGGCCAGGTTCTGGTTCACCCCTCCACTTT. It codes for CASSIGPGSGSPLHF. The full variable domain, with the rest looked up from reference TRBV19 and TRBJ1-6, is DGGITQSPKYLFRKEGQNVTLSCEQNLNHDAMYWYRQDPGQGLRLIYYSQIVNDFQKGDIAEGYSVSREKKESFPLTVTSAQKNPTAFYLCASSIGPGSGSPLHFGNGTRLTVT.

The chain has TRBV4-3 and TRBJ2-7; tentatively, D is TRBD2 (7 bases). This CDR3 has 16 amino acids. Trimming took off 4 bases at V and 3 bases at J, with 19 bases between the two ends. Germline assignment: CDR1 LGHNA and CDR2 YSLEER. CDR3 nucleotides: TGCGCCAGCAGCCGCCACTCGGGGGGCCCGATCTACGAGCAGTACTTC. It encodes CASSRHSGGPIYEQYF.

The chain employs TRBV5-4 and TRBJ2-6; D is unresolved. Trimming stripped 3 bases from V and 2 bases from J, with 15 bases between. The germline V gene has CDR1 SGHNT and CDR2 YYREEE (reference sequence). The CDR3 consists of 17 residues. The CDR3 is CASSYDGVFAGANVLTF. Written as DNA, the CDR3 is TGTGCCAGCAGCTACGACGGAGTATTCGCTGGGGCCAACGTCCTGACTTTC.

For the CDR3, the DNA is TGTGCCAGCAGCCCTACGGGTGACAGGGGAGGAGAGACCCAGTACTTC. This encodes CASSPTGDRGGETQYF. V gene TRBV14 combines with J gene TRBJ2-5, with 8 bases aligning to TRBD1. Germline V gene sequence: CDR1 SGHDN, CDR2 FVKESK. V gave up 4 bases and J gave up 4 bases; unmatched junction bases: 11. CDR3 length equals 16 residues.